The 11 T cell receptor beta chains in this list originate from one sample, sequenced in a study of T cell responses to AZD1222 COVID-19 vaccine. Method: immunoSEQ multiplex PCR; TCRdb's copy keeps in-frame clones and lacks some. Of about 150,000 clones listed, around 88% were seen once; the top ten hold 2.2%. Here the sequenced sample was peripheral blood, taken on day 0 of AZD1222 vaccination. The receptors originated from an adult in good health.

The chain employs TRBV20-1 and TRBJ2-7, with no clear D. The CDR3 length is 12 residues. Per germline, CDR1 DFQATT and CDR2 SNEGSKA (reference sequence). Trimming cost V 3 bases and J 3 bases, with 9 bases left between them. As DNA, the CDR3 is TGCAGTGCTAGTAAACACGACTACGAGCAGTACTTC. This codes for CSASKHDYEQYF.

The V and J genes are TRBV6-1 and TRBJ1-2; 9 bases line up with TRBD1. Germline trimming cut 2 bases from V and 7 bases from J; bases unmatched to any gene: 2. The length of the CDR3 is 13 residues. Germline CDR1 MNHNS, CDR2 SASEGT. CDR3 DNA: TGTGCCAGCAGTGAAAACAGGGGGCTTGGCTACACCTTC. Its protein is CASSENRGLGYTF.

V is TRBV6-5 and J is TRBJ1-5; weak D call: TRBD1 (5 bases). The V end lost 6 bases, the J end lost 4 bases, and 7 bases lay between the germline ends. This CDR3 has 12 residues. Germline V gene data show CDR1 as MNHEY and CDR2 as SVGAGI. This CDR3 is CASRQGNQPQHF. The DNA for the CDR3 is TGTGCCAGCAGGCAGGGAAATCAGCCCCAGCATTTT.

The V gene is TRBV5-6, the J gene TRBJ1-5, with TRBD1 matching over 8 bases. CDR1 and CDR2 (germline): SGHDT, YYEEEE. The CDR3 has 15 amino acids. The V segment lost 0 bases and the J segment 4 bases; nucleotides outside the gene matches: 3. The CDR3 sequence is CASSLGQGINQPQHF. CDR3 in DNA: TGTGCCAGCAGCTTGGGACAGGGGATAAATCAGCCCCAGCATTTT.

V is TRBV29-1 and J is TRBJ1-2, with a tentative D call TRBD1 (5 bases). The CDR3 totals 12 residues. V lost 4 bases and J lost 5, with 11 bases in between. Germline lookup yields CDR1 SQVTM and CDR2 ANQGSEA. CDR3 nucleotides: TGCAGCGTTGGGGACCTAGGGTATGGCTACACCTTC. Translating gives CSVGDLGYGYTF.

The V call is TRBV19, the J call TRBJ1-2, with 8 bases aligning to TRBD1. V trimming: 2 bases; J trimming: 6 bases; junction bases outside the gene matches: 8. There are 15 residues in the CDR3. CDR1 is LNHDA and CDR2 is SQIVND in the germline V gene (reference sequence). The CDR3 sequence is CASSILTGAKDGYTF. The CDR3 coding sequence is TGTGCCAGTAGTATATTGACAGGGGCTAAGGATGGCTACACCTTC.

The chain has TRBV11-2 and TRBJ1-2, with D tentatively TRBD1 (6 bases). This CDR3 has 16 residues. Germline loops: CDR1 SGHAT, CDR2 FQNNGV. With 5 bases removed from V and 4 bases from J, the gap between germline ends came to 20 bases. Here the CDR3 DNA reads TGTGCCAGCAGCCCCCTGGGTTCAGGGGCAATCTATGGCTACACCTTC. This gives the protein CASSPLGSGAIYGYTF. Full variable domain (outside the CDR3, taken from reference TRBV11-2 and TRBJ1-2): EAGVAQSPRYKIIEKRQSVAFWCNPISGHATLYWYQQILGQGPKLLIQFQNNGVVDDSQLPKDRFSAERLKGVDSTLKIQPAKLEDSAVYLCASSPLGSGAIYGYTFGSGTRLTVV.

The chain is built from TRBV5-1 and TRBJ1-1; 7 nucleotides line up with TRBD1. CDR3 length: 13 amino acids. V gave up 4 bases and J gave up 8 bases; unmatched junction bases: 8. Per germline, CDR1 SGHRS and CDR2 YFSETQ. CDR3 nucleotides: TGCGCCAGCAGCAATGCCCGACAGGGAGAAGCTTTCTTT. Amino acids: CASSNARQGEAFF.

The chain recombines TRBV7-9 with TRBJ2-3, with TRBD2 matching over 13 bases. V dropped 5 bases and J dropped 4; count of bases not matched to a gene: 6. This CDR3 comprises 16 residues. The germline V gene has CDR1 SEHNR and CDR2 FQNEAQ (reference sequence). CDR3 loop: CASSTGLAGVADTQYF. Here the CDR3 DNA reads TGTGCCAGCAGCACTGGACTAGCGGGAGTGGCAGATACGCAGTATTTT.

The rearrangement uses TRBV11-3 and TRBJ1-3; the D gene is possibly TRBD1 (5 bases). This CDR3 has 15 residues. Germline CDR1 SGHNT, CDR2 YENEEA. Trimming shortened V by 3 bases and J by 4 bases, and 13 bases separated the two germline ends. The CDR3: CASSLPGSGGNTIYF. For the CDR3, the DNA is TGTGCCAGCAGCTTGCCAGGGTCCGGAGGAAACACCATATATTTT.

The genes are TRBV7-2 and TRBJ2-3, with 8 bases lining up with TRBD2. Looked up from germline, CDR1 is SGHTA and CDR2 is FQGNSA. V shed 6 bases and J 1 base; nucleotides not matched to a gene: 6. CDR3 length equals 15 residues. The CDR3 nucleotides read TGTGCCAGCAGACGGAGCGGGAGCCGCACAGATACGCAGTATTTT. Translated, it gives CASRRSGSRTDTQYF.